The 30 T cell receptor beta chains below all came from one sample that was sequenced in a study of molecular identifiers for immune sequencing clone quantification. From the PCR reads, TCRdb called clonotypes with MiXCR, one entry per CDR3 protein. The repertoire holds more than 300,000 distinct CDR3 sequences, with roughly 23% as singletons. Sequencing was carried out using naive CD8+ T cells from blood, with Jurkat cell RNA spiked in. The subset is: FACS-sorted CD8+CD4-CCR7+CD45RA+ naive T cells. The receptors derive from a human donor in good health. Some libraries in this study had Jurkat cell RNA spiked in.

In its sample, this clonotype was seen many times. The chain couples TRBV30 to TRBJ1-4, with a tentative D call TRBD1 (5 bases). CDR3 length: 16 residues. In germline, CDR1 is GTSNPN, CDR2 SVGIG (reference sequence). Between the trimmed V and J ends, which lost 0 bases and 3 bases, there was a span of 14 bases. The CDR3 DNA follows: TGTGCCTGGAGTGTAGGGATCGGACAAGCTAATGAAAAACTGTTTTTT. Protein sequence: CAWSVGIGQANEKLFF. Full variable domain (rest looked up from reference TRBV30 and TRBJ1-4): SQTIHQWPATLVQPVGSPLSLECTVEGTSNPNLYWYRQAAGRGLQLLFYSVGIGQISSEVPQNLSASRPQDRQFILSSKKLLLSDSGFYLCAWSVGIGQANEKLFFGSGTQLSVL.

The rearrangement uses TRBV7-9 and TRBJ2-5; TRBD2 matches at 7 bases. With V trimmed by 5 bases and J by 4 bases, 7 bases remained unmatched. Germline CDR1 reads SEHNR; CDR2 reads FQNEAQ (reference sequence). The CDR3 covers 14 residues. The CDR3 is CASSRSSGGETQYF. The CDR3 bases are TGTGCCAGCAGCCGGAGCTCGGGGGGAGAGACCCAGTACTTC.

This clonotype was counted many times. This sequence joins TRBV19 and TRBJ1-5; D gene uncertain. Germline V gene sequence: CDR1 LNHDA, CDR2 SQIVND (reference sequence). The V end lost 11 bases, the J end lost 9 bases, and 17 bases lay between the germline ends. CDR3 size: 12 residues. The CDR3 DNA sequence: TGTGCCTCCCACGCGGGGATTCTGCCCCAGCATTTT. Amino acids: CASHAGILPQHF. Supplemented by reference TRBV19 and TRBJ1-5, the full variable domain reads DGGITQSPKYLFRKEGQNVTLSCEQNLNHDAMYWYRQDPGQGLRLIYYSQIVNDFQKGDIAEGYSVSREKKESFPLTVTSAQKNPTAFYLCASHAGILPQHFGDGTRLSIL.

The V and J genes are TRBV9 and TRBJ1-5, with a weak D call TRBD1 (6 bases). The CDR3 has 15 residues. From germline, CDR1 is SGDLS and CDR2 YYNGEE. Trimming took 5 bases from V and 6 from J, leaving 18 bases between them. CDR3 residues: CASSPSGVSTQPQHF. The CDR3 nucleotides read TGTGCCAGCAGTCCTTCAGGGGTCTCCACTCAGCCCCAGCATTTT.

Comments on this clonotype: This may arise from a read error, as a much more abundant clone is one base away. The J gene is TRBJ2-5, the V gene TRBV7-8; TRBD1 agrees at 12 bases. Germline loops: CDR1 SGHVS, CDR2 FQNEAQ. The J segment lost 5 bases and the V segment lost 1 base, leaving 11 bases of the junction unmatched. This CDR3 region has 18 residues. CDR3 loop: CASSLVGGGGQGAETQYF. The CDR3, as DNA: TGTGCCAGCAGCTTAGTAGGGGGGGGGGGACAGGGGGCTGAGACCCAGTACTTC.

This clonotype was observed at least ten times. The chain links TRBV4-3 to TRBJ2-1, with TRBD1 matching 9 bases. CDR1 is LGHNA, CDR2 YSLEER, per germline. The CDR3 has 16 amino acids. V lost 6 bases and J lost 8; bases outside the gene matches: 14. The CDR3 DNA follows: TGCGCCAGCAGTGCGAGAGGTAGGACAGGGGTGTATGAGCAGTTCTTC. Amino acid sequence: CASSARGRTGVYEQFF.

Concerning this clonotype: A much larger clone differs by one base, so this may be a read error. The V call is TRBV29-1, the J call TRBJ1-2; a possible D gene is TRBD1 (6 bases). V was trimmed by 4 bases and J by 3 bases, leaving 15 bases between them. This CDR3 is built from 14 residues. Germline values: CDR1 SQVTM, CDR2 ANQGSEA. CDR3 residues: CSVAKGEFDYGYTF. In DNA, the CDR3 is TGCAGCGTTGCGAAGGGGGAGTTTGACTATGGCTACACCTTC.

This clonotype has a count of ten or more. The V gene is TRBV5-4, the J gene TRBJ1-1; D uncertain. Trimming removed 4 bases from V and 0 bases from J, with 7 bases in between. There are 13 residues in the CDR3. From germline, CDR1 is SGHNT and CDR2 YYREEE (reference sequence). The CDR3 sequence is CASSTGLNTEAFF. CDR3 nucleotides: TGTGCCAGCAGCACCGGACTGAACACTGAAGCTTTCTTT. The entire variable domain, with the rest obtained from reference TRBV5-4 and TRBJ1-1, is as follows: ETGVTQSPTHLIKTRGQQVTLRCSSQSGHNTVSWYQQALGQGPQFIFQYYREEENGRGNFPPRFSGLQFPNYSSELNVNALELDDSALYLCASSTGLNTEAFFGQGTRLTVV.

The rearrangement joins TRBV7-9 to TRBJ1-1, with a tentative D call TRBD1 (6 bases). CDR3 length: 15 residues. Germline V gene lookup returns CDR1 SEHNR and CDR2 FQNEAQ (reference sequence). The germline V and J ends were trimmed by 0 bases and 5 bases, with 13 bases remaining between them. DNA of the CDR3: TGTGCCAGCAGCTTAGCAGGGGGTGGATTAACTGAAGCTTTCTTT. This translates into CASSLAGGGLTEAFF.

The table lists this clonotype with a count of one. A read error may be the cause here, since a much bigger clone is one base away. The CDR3 reads CAGSLYPGDYEQYF. CDR3 in DNA: TGTGCCGGCAGCTTATATCCGGGGGACTACGAGCAGTACTTC. The chain links TRBV7-8 to TRBJ2-7, with D tentatively TRBD2 (6 bases). The CDR3 totals 14 residues. Germline V gene data show CDR1 as SGHVS and CDR2 as FQNEAQ.

Points on this clonotype: A much larger clone differs by one base, so this may be a read error. A read error is likely, as this CDR3 ends without the conserved phenylalanine or tryptophan. This rearrangement joins TRBV6-2 or TRBV6-3 to TRBJ1-1; D is undetermined. This CDR3 is built from 11 residues. The V gene lost 5 bases and the J gene lost 8 bases, with 9 bases spanning the gap. Germline V gene lookup returns CDR1 MNHEY and CDR2 SVGEGT. The CDR3 region has the DNA TGTGCCAGCAGTCCTGGGCTAGAAGCTTTCTCT. It specifies CASSPGLEAFS.

This sequence joins TRBV6-2 or TRBV6-3 and TRBJ2-6; the match to TRBD1 covers 9 bases. Germline assignment: CDR1 MNHEY and CDR2 SVGEGT. The V gene end was trimmed by 5 bases and the J gene end by 2 bases; junction bases not matched to a gene: 10. CDR3 length equals 18 residues. In DNA, the CDR3 is TGTGCCAGCAGTCTATACAGGGGGCGAATCACTGGGGCCAACGTCCTGACTTTC. Translated, it gives CASSLYRGRITGANVLTF.

About this clonotype itself: This may be a read error, as it is one base from a much larger clone. The V call is TRBV5-6, the J call TRBJ1-4; D not resolved. CDR3 length: 14 amino acids. The germline CDR1 and CDR2 sequences are SGHDT and YYEEEE. The CDR3 reads CASSLGALNEKLLF. CDR3 nucleotides: TGTGCCAGCAGCTTGGGGGCCCTTAATGAAAAACTGCTTTTT.

As regards this clonotype: One end of the junction varies from germline; a read error may be responsible. This rearrangement joins TRBV5-1 to TRBJ1-5, with D hard to call. Germline V gene lookup returns CDR1 SGHRS and CDR2 YFSETQ. The CDR3 loop spans 13 amino acids. The chain's CDR3 is CASSLVGNQPRHF. CDR3 coding DNA: TGCGCCAGCAGCTTGGTAGGGAATCAGCCCCGGCATTTT.

Points on this clonotype: This may stem from a read error, because a much larger clone lies one nucleotide away. The chain recombines TRBV6-2 or TRBV6-3 with TRBJ2-2; D is uncertain. The length of the CDR3 is 14 residues. Germline CDR1 MNHEY, CDR2 SVGEGT. DNA for the CDR3: TGTGCCAGCGCCCAGGTTACGAGCACCTGGGAGCTGTTTTTT. It codes for CASAQVTSTWELFF.

In regard to this clonotype: A read error may explain this, as a much larger clone is one base away. The rearrangement uses TRBV27 and TRBJ2-3; TRBD1 might be the D (6 bases). CDR1 and CDR2 (germline): MNHEY, SMNVEV (reference sequence). The CDR3 runs to 16 residues. The CDR3 nucleotides are TGTGCCAGCAGTTTAAGGGGGTACTCGTACACAGATACGCGGTATTTT. Amino acid sequence: CASSLRGYSYTDTRYF.

Notes on this clonotype: One base away lies a much larger clone, so this may be a sequencing read error. The J gene is TRBJ1-1, the V gene TRBV14; D possibly corresponds to TRBD1 (5 bases). Germline assignment: CDR1 SGHDN and CDR2 FVKESK. This CDR3 contains 13 residues. The CDR3 spells CASRLFGGAEALF. The CDR3 bases are TGTGCCAGCAGACTATTCGGTGGGGCTGAAGCTCTCTTT. The full variable domain, its missing parts supplied by reference TRBV14 and TRBJ1-1, is EAGVTQFPSHSVIEKGQTVTLRCDPISGHDNLYWYRRVMGKEIKFLLHFVKESKQDESGMPNNRFLAERTGGTYSTLKVQPAELEDSGVYFCASRLFGGAEALFGQGTRLTVV.

This clonotype was seen many times. V gene TRBV24-1 combines with J gene TRBJ2-2; 8 nucleotides line up with TRBD2. The V gene end was trimmed by 3 bases and the J gene end by 3 bases; junction bases not matched to a gene: 8. This CDR3 contains 17 residues. Germline lookup yields CDR1 KGHDR and CDR2 SFDVKD. CDR3 in amino acids: CATSDLGGLEDTGELFF. CDR3 in DNA: TGTGCCACCAGTGATCTCGGGGGACTAGAGGACACCGGGGAGCTGTTTTTT.

This clonotype was found many times. The DNA for the CDR3 is TGTGCCAGCAGAACGGAGGAGACCCAGTACTTC. Protein product: CASRTEETQYF. The rearrangement uses TRBV27 and TRBJ2-5; D is ambiguous. The ends were cut back, 6 bases at V and 5 bases at J, with 7 bases in the middle. CDR3 length: 11 residues. The germline V gene has CDR1 MNHEY and CDR2 SMNVEV (reference sequence).

A few counts support this clonotype. The chain carries TRBV27 and TRBJ2-5; possible D gene TRBD1, 6 bases. Trimming left V 3 bases short and J 0 bases short, with 14 bases between. The CDR3 sequence is 16 residues long. Germline lookup yields CDR1 MNHEY and CDR2 SMNVEV (reference sequence). CDR3 sequence: CASSLTGTLYQETQYF. The CDR3 DNA reads TGTGCCAGCAGTTTGACCGGGACACTGTACCAAGAGACCCAGTACTTC.

This clonotype was found many times. CDR3 residues: CASRSRPLNTEAFF. The CDR3 DNA sequence: TGTGCCAGCAGATCGAGGCCCTTGAACACTGAAGCTTTCTTT. The chain employs TRBV27 and TRBJ1-1; D uncertain. CDR3 length equals 14 residues. Trimming stripped 6 bases from V and 0 bases from J, with 11 bases between. The germline V gene has CDR1 MNHEY and CDR2 SMNVEV (reference sequence).

This clonotype was recorded many times. V gene TRBV2 combines with J gene TRBJ1-1, with 9 nucleotides matching TRBD1. From germline, CDR1 is SNHLY and CDR2 FYNNEI. The CDR3 covers 15 residues. V lost 3 bases, J lost 6 bases, and 8 bases stayed unmatched. The chain's CDR3 is CASSEGQGLLSEAFF. The CDR3 DNA follows: TGTGCCAGCAGTGAGGGACAGGGCCTTTTATCTGAAGCTTTCTTT.

This clonotype was seen repeatedly, ten times or more. The J gene is TRBJ1-3, the V gene TRBV20-1, with D unresolved. The V end lost 1 base, the J end lost 0 bases, and 13 bases lay between the germline ends. CDR3 length: 16 amino acids. Germline assignment: CDR1 DFQATT and CDR2 SNEGSKA (reference sequence). The CDR3 reads CSARVNGFSSGNTIYF. CDR3 DNA sequence: TGCAGTGCTAGAGTTAACGGGTTTTCCTCTGGAAACACCATATATTTT.

This clonotype was seen ten or more times. V is TRBV30 and J is TRBJ2-7, with 9 bases lining up with TRBD2. Per the germline V gene, CDR1 is GTSNPN and CDR2 is SVGIG (reference sequence). The V segment lost 2 bases and the J segment 1 base; nucleotides outside the gene matches: 6. CDR3 length: 15 residues. This CDR3 is CAWSSLAGPSYEQYF. In DNA form, the CDR3 reads TGTGCCTGGAGTAGCCTAGCGGGACCTTCCTACGAGCAGTACTTC.

This clonotype was counted ten times or more. This chain joins TRBV3-1 and TRBJ1-2, with D possibly matching TRBD1 (5 bases). Trimming removed 4 bases at V and 7 bases at J, with 16 bases between. The CDR3 runs 14 residues. From germline, CDR1 is LGHDT and CDR2 YNNKEL (reference sequence). CDR3 in amino acids: CASSPLAQGAGYTF. The CDR3, as DNA: TGTGCCAGCAGCCCTCTCGCGCAGGGAGCTGGCTACACCTTC.

This clonotype was counted a few times. V and J are TRBV7-2 and TRBJ2-7, with 9 bases lining up with TRBD1. Germline CDR1 is SGHTA and CDR2 is FQGNSA. J was trimmed by 9 bases and V by 4 bases; bases with no gene match: 13. The CDR3 extends over 15 amino acids. DNA for the CDR3: TGTGCCAGCAGCTCCCAAGGGACAGGGACCCACGGGCAGTACTTC. It translates to CASSSQGTGTHGQYF.

With regard to this clonotype: This may arise from a read error, as a much more abundant clone is one base away. The V call is TRBV25-1, the J call TRBJ1-4, with D perhaps matching TRBD1 (5 bases). CDR3 size: 16 residues. Germline CDR1 is MGHDK and CDR2 is SYGVNS. V was pared by 5 bases and J by 0 bases, with 13 bases between. This CDR3 is CASSRAGAATNEKLFF. The CDR3 coding sequence is TGTGCCAGCAGTCGGGCCGGGGCTGCAACTAATGAAAAACTGTTTTTT.

The sample holds a few counts of this clonotype. Here the CDR3 reads CASRPPGNQETQYF. CDR3 DNA sequence: TGTGCCAGCAGACCGCCGGGGAACCAAGAGACCCAGTACTTC. This rearrangement joins TRBV12-3 or TRBV12-4 to TRBJ2-5; perhaps TRBD2 as D (5 bases). This CDR3 contains 14 residues. Trimming pared 6 bases from V and 0 bases from J, leaving 11 bases between.

This clonotype was observed at least ten times. This chain joins TRBV7-9 and TRBJ2-2; D ambiguous. V was shortened by 5 bases and J by 5 bases, with 12 bases between the two germline ends. The CDR3 consists of 14 residues. CDR1 is SEHNR, CDR2 FQNEAQ, per germline (reference sequence). CDR3 loop: CASSQTQATGELFF. CDR3 sequence (DNA): TGTGCCAGCAGCCAAACCCAGGCAACCGGGGAGCTGTTTTTT. Drawing the rest from reference TRBV7-9 and TRBJ2-2, the complete variable domain is DTGVSQNPRHKITKRGQNVTFRCDPISEHNRLYWYRQTLGQGPEFLTYFQNEAQLEKSRLLSDRFSAERPKGSFSTLEIQRTEQGDSAMYLCASSQTQATGELFFGEGSRLTVL.

To note about this clonotype: Just one base apart from a much larger clone, this may be a read error. This sequence joins TRBV30 and TRBJ2-4, with D maybe TRBD1 (5 bases). The CDR3 has 15 amino acids. Trimming shortened V by 0 bases and J by 13 bases, and 22 bases separated the two germline ends. In germline, CDR1 is GTSNPN, CDR2 SVGIG (reference sequence). The CDR3 region has the DNA TGTGCCTGGAGTGTAGGGGTTGGCAGGAGCCAAAAACAGTACTTC. It encodes CAWSVGVGRSQKQYF.